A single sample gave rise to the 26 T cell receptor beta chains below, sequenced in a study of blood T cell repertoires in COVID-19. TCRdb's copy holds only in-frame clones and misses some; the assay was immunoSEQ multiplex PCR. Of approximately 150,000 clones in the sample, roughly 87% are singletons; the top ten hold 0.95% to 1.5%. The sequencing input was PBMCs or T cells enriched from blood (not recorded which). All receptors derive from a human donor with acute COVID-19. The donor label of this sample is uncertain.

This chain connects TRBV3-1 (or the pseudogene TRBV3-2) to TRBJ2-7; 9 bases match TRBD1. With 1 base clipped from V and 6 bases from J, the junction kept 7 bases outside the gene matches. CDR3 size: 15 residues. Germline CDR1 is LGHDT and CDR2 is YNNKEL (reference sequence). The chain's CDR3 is CASSQVGTGKAEQYF. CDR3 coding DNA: TGTGCCAGCAGCCAAGTGGGGACAGGGAAGGCCGAGCAGTACTTC.

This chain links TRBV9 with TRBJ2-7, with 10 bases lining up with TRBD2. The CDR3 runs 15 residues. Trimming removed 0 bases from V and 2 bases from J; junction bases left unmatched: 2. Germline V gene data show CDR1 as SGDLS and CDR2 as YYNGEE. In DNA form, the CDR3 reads TGTGCCAGCAGCGTAGATCTAGCGGGGGCCTACGAGCAGTACTTC. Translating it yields CASSVDLAGAYEQYF. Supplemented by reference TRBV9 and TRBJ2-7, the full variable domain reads DSGVTQTPKHLITATGQRVTLRCSPRSGDLSVYWYQQSLDQGLQFLIQYYNGEERAKGNILERFSAQQFPDLHSELNLSSLELGDSALYFCASSVDLAGAYEQYFGPGTRLTVT.

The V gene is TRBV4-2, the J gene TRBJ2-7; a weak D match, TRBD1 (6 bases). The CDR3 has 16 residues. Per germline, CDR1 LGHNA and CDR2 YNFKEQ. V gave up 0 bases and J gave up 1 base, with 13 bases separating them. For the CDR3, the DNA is TGTGCCAGCAGCCAAGAAGGGACACTCCTTTCCTACGAGCAGTACTTC. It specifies CASSQEGTLLSYEQYF.

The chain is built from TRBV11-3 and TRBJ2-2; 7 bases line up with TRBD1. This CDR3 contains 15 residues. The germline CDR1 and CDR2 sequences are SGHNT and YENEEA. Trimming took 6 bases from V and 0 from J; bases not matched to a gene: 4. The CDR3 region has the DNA TGTGCCAGCAGTATCGGGACAGCGAACACCGGGGAGCTGTTTTTT. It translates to CASSIGTANTGELFF.

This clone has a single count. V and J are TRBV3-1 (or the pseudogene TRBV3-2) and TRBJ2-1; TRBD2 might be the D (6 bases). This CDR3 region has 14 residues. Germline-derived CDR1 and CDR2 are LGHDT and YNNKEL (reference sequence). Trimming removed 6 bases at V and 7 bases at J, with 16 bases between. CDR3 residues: CASRAEGSRNEQFF. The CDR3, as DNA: TGTGCCAGCAGGGCGGAGGGAAGTCGGAATGAGCAGTTCTTC.

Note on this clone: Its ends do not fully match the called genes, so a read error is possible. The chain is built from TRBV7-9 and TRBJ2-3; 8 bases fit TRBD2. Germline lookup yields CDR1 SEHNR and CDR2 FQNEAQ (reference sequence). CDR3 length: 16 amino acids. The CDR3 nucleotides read TGTGCCAGCAGCTCCCTTGAGCGGGAGACCACAAATACGCAGTATTTT. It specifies CASSSLERETTNTQYF.

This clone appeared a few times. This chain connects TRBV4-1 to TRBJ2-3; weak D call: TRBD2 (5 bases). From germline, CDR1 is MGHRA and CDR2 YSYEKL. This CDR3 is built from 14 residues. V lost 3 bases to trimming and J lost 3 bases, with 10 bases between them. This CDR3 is CASSQSSGTDTQYF. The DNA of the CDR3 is TGCGCCAGCAGCCAGTCTTCGGGGACAGATACGCAGTATTTT.

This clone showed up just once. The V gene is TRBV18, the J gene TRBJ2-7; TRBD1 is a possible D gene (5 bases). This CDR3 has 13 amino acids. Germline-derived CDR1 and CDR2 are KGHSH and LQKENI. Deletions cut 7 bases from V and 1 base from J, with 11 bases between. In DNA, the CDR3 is TGTGCCAGCTTCTCCTACAGGTCCTACGAGCAGTACTTC. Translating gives CASFSYRSYEQYF.

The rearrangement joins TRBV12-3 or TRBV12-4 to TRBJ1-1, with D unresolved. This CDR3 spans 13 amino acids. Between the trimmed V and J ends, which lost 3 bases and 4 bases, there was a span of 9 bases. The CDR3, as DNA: TGTGCCAGCAGTTTCGGCGGGGTCACTGAAGCTTTCTTT. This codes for CASSFGGVTEAFF.

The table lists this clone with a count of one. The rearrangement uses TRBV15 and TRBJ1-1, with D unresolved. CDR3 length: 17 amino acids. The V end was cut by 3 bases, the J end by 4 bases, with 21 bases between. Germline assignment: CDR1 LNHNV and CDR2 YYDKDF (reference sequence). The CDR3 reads CATSRVLRREVITEAFF. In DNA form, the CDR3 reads TGTGCCACCAGCAGGGTTTTACGGCGGGAGGTTATCACTGAAGCTTTCTTT.

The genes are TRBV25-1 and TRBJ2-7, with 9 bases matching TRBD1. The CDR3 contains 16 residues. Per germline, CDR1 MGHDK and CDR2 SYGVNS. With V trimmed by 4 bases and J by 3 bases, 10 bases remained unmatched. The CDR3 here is CASSVDRGGLHYEQYF. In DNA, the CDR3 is TGTGCCAGCAGTGTCGACAGGGGGGGTCTCCACTACGAGCAGTACTTC.

The CDR3 bases are TGCGCCAGCAGCCCCCTACCCCCAGGGGAAGGGGAAAAACTGTTTTTT. Encoded protein: CASSPLPPGEGEKLFF. V gene TRBV4-3 combines with J gene TRBJ1-4, with D possibly matching TRBD1 (6 bases). Between the trimmed V and J ends, which lost 4 bases and 8 bases, there was a span of 20 bases. Per germline, CDR1 LGHNA and CDR2 YSLEER. The CDR3 has 16 amino acids.

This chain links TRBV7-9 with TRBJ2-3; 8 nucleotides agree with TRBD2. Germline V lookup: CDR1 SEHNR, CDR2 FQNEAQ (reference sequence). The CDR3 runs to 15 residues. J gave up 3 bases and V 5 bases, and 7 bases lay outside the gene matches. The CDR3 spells CASSSATGGTDTQYF. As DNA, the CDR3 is TGTGCCAGCAGCAGCGCGACGGGGGGGACAGATACGCAGTATTTT.

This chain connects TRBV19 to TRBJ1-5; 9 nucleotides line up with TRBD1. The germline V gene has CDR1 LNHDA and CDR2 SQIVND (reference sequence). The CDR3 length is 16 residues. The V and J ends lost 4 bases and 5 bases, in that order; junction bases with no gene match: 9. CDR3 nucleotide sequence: TGTGCCAGTAGTAAAAGCCGGGACAGGGATTATCAGCCCCAGCATTTT. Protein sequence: CASSKSRDRDYQPQHF.

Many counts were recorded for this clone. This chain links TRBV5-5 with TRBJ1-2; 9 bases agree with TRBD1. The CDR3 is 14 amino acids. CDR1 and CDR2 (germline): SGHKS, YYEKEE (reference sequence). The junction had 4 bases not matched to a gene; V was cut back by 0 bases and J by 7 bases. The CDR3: CASSLAQGAGGYTF. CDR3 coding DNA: TGTGCCAGCAGCTTGGCACAGGGGGCCGGTGGCTACACCTTC.

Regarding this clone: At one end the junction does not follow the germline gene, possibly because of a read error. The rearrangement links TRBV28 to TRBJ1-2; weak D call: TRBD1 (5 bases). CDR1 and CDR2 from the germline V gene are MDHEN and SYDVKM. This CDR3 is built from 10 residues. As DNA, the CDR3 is TGTGCCAGCAGTTTAGGGGACTTCGTCTTC. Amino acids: CASSLGDFVF.

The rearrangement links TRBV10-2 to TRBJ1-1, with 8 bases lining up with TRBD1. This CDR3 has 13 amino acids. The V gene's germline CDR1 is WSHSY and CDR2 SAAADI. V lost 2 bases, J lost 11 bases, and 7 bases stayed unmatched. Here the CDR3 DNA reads TGCGCCAGCAGTGAGCCTTTGGACAGGGACGCTTTCTTT. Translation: CASSEPLDRDAFF.

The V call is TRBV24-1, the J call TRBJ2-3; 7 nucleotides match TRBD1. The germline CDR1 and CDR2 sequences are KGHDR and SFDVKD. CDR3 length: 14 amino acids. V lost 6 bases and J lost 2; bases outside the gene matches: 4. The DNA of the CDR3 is TGTGCCACCAGTAGACAGGGTGCCACAGATACGCAGTATTTT. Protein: CATSRQGATDTQYF.

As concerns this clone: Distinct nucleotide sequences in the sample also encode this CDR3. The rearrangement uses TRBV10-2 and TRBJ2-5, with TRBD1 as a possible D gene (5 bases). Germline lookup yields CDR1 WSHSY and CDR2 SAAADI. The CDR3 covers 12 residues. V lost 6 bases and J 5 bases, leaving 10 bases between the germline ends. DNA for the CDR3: TGCGCCAGCAGCCCACCAGGGGAGACCCAGTACTTC. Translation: CASSPPGETQYF.

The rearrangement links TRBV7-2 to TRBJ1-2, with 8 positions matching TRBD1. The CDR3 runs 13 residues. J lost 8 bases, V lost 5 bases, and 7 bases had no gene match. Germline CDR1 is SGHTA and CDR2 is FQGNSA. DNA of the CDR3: TGTGCCAGCAGCCCGGACAGGGTTAAAGGCTACACCTTC. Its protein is CASSPDRVKGYTF.

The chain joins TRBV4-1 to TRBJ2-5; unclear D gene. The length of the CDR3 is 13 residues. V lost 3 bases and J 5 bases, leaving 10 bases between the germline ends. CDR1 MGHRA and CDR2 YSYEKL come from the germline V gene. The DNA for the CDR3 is TGCGCCAGCAGCCATCTTCCGGAGGAGACCCAGTACTTC. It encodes CASSHLPEETQYF.

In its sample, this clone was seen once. The chain's CDR3 is CASSLSSAADTQYF. The CDR3 nucleotides are TGTGCCAGCAGCTTGAGTAGCGCAGCAGATACGCAGTATTTT. The chain recombines TRBV7-6 with TRBJ2-3, with TRBD2 as a possible D gene (5 bases). The CDR3 is 14 residues long. Germline V gene sequence: CDR1 SGHVS, CDR2 FNYEAQ. V was trimmed by 3 bases and J by 4 bases, leaving 11 bases between them.

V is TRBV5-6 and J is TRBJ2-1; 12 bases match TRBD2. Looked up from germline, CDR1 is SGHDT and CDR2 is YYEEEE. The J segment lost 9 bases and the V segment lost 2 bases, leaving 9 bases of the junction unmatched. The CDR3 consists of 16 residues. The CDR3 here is CASSLLAGGLGIEQFF. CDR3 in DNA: TGTGCCAGCAGCTTACTAGCGGGGGGTCTGGGTATTGAGCAGTTCTTC.

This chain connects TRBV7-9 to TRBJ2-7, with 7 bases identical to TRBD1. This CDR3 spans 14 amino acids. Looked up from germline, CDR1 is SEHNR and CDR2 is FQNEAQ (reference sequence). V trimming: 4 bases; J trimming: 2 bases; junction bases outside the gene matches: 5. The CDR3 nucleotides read TGTGCCAGCAGCTCGGACAGGACGACCTACGAGCAGTACTTC. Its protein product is CASSSDRTTYEQYF. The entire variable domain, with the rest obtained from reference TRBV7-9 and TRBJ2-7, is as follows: DTGVSQNPRHKITKRGQNVTFRCDPISEHNRLYWYRQTLGQGPEFLTYFQNEAQLEKSRLLSDRFSAERPKGSFSTLEIQRTEQGDSAMYLCASSSDRTTYEQYFGPGTRLTVT.

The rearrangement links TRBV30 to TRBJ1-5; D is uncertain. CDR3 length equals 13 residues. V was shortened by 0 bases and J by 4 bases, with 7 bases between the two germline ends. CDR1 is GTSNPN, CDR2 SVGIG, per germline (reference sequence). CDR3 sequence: CAWSVASNQPQHF. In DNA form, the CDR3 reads TGTGCCTGGAGTGTAGCATCGAATCAGCCCCAGCATTTT.

In nucleotides, the CDR3 is TGTGCCAGCAGCCCAGCGGGGCCCACAGATACGCAGTATTTT. Translated: CASSPAGPTDTQYF. V gene TRBV27 combines with J gene TRBJ2-3; 7 nucleotides align to TRBD2. CDR1 and CDR2 from the germline V gene are MNHEY and SMNVEV (reference sequence). The J segment lost 2 bases and the V segment lost 6 bases, leaving 5 bases of the junction unmatched. The CDR3 runs 14 residues.